The 2 T cell receptor beta chains given below trace back to one sample, sequenced in a study of T cell repertoires in cytomegalovirus infection. Each CDR3 protein gets one entry after TCRdb re-called the reads with MiXCR. The repertoire holds around 430,000 distinct CDR3 sequences, with 40% to 50% as singletons. What these receptors recognize is not known. The material sequenced was cultured PBMCs, taken from culture after CMV antigen stimulation. These receptors all stem from a human donor in good health (CMV status not recorded). Some clones in this sample may be carry-over from other donors' samples.

The J gene is TRBJ2-5, the V gene TRBV19; D ambiguous. V was pared by 4 bases and J by 3 bases, with 6 bases between. Germline V gives CDR1 LNHDA, CDR2 SQIVND (reference sequence). There are 12 residues in the CDR3. The CDR3 sequence: CASSTSEETQYF. In DNA form, the CDR3 reads TGTGCCAGTAGTACCTCGGAAGAGACCCAGTACTTC.

The CDR3 here is CASSLDGGPGGTQYF. The CDR3 nucleotides are TGTGCCAGCAGCTTGGATGGCGGACCCGGAGGGACCCAGTACTTC. V and J are TRBV5-8 and TRBJ2-5; D possibly corresponds to TRBD2 (5 bases). The ends were cut back, 0 bases at V and 7 bases at J, with 16 bases in the middle. The CDR3 is made up of 15 amino acids. In germline, CDR1 is SGHTS, CDR2 YDEGEE. The full variable domain, rest sourced from reference TRBV5-8 and TRBJ2-5, is EAGVTQSPTHLIKTRGQQATLRCSPISGHTSVYWYQQALGLGLQFLLWYDEGEERNRGNFPPRFSGRQFPNYSSELNVNALELEDSALYLCASSLDGGPGGTQYFGPGTRLLVL.